These T cell receptor beta chains were read from a single sample in a study of cytomegalovirus exposure and HLA in healthy donors. Measured with immunoSEQ multiplex PCR; TCRdb has only the in-frame clones, and not every one. The sample shows around 170,000 clones, more than 60% of them seen only once. Sequencing input: PBMCs. The source is a middle-aged woman in good health and CMV-seropositive. The CDR3 runs from the conserved cysteine through the conserved F or W. The order of the fields is J gene, clone size, CDR3 length, D gene, V gene, CDR3 protein, CDR3 DNA. D genes are given only for firm matches. The size entry is marked missing in some rows and otherwise reads once, few, many or a size class.

>TRBJ2-7|NA|13|NA|TRBV5-1
CASSPDGEYEQYF
TGCGCCAGCAGCCCGGATGGGGAGTACGAGCAGTACTTC
>TRBJ2-5|NA|16|TRBD1|TRBV7-8
CASSLAPTGGIETQYF
TGTGCCAGCAGCTTAGCGCCCACAGGGGGCATCGAGACCCAGTACTTC
>TRBJ1-3|NA|18|NA|TRBV5-1
CASSLGLGRTNSGNTIYF
TGCGCCAGCAGCTTGGGATTAGGACGGACTAACTCTGGAAACACCATATATTTT
>TRBJ1-2|NA|15|NA|TRBV4-3
CASSQEASGKYGYTF
TGCGCCAGCAGCCAAGAAGCATCGGGGAAATATGGCTACACCTTC
>TRBJ2-1|once|17|TRBD2|TRBV4-2
CASSPIPGLAATNEQFF
TGTGCCAGCAGCCCTATCCCCGGACTAGCGGCCACGAATGAGCAGTTCTTC
>TRBJ1-5|NA|16|TRBD1|TRBV7-9
CSSSSQAQGAIQPQHF
TGTTCCAGCAGCTCCCAGGCACAGGGGGCCATACAGCCCCAGCATTTT
>TRBJ1-5|NA|16|NA|TRBV19
CASTPPRSGSNQPQHF
TGTGCCAGTACCCCCCCGCGGTCGGGGTCCAATCAGCCCCAGCATTTT
>TRBJ2-7|NA|14|NA|TRBV9
CASSVAGHPYEQYF
TGTGCCAGCAGCGTAGCGGGACACCCCTACGAGCAGTACTTC
>TRBJ2-2|NA|13|NA|TRBV4-2
CASSQAGAGELFF
TGTGCCAGCAGCCAAGCAGGGGCCGGGGAGCTGTTTTTT
>TRBJ2-7|NA|16|TRBD1|TRBV5-6
CASSFGTGGQGYEQYF
TGTGCCAGCAGCTTCGGCACAGGGGGACAGGGTTACGAGCAGTACTTC
>TRBJ1-5|NA|17|NA|TRBV7-8
CASSLEGGTPWVQPQHF
TGTGCCAGCAGCTTAGAGGGAGGGACGCCCTGGGTTCAGCCCCAGCATTTT
>TRBJ2-2|once|16|NA|TRBV7-9
CASSLVRTLPPGELFF
TGTGCCAGCAGCTTAGTGAGGACTCTACCTCCCGGGGAGCTGTTTTTT
>TRBJ1-5|NA|13|NA|TRBV12-1
CASTVHSNQPQHF
TGTGCCAGCACCGTACATAGCAATCAGCCCCAGCATTTT
>TRBJ2-2|NA|16|NA|TRBV30
CAWRFPPGVRTGELFF
TGTGCCTGGAGGTTCCCTCCAGGGGTGAGGACCGGGGAGCTGTTTTTT
>TRBJ1-6|NA|18|NA|TRBV5-1
CASSSRALLTGNNSPLHF
TGCGCCAGCAGCTCGAGGGCCCTACTTACGGGTAATAATTCACCCCTCCACTTT
>TRBJ1-1|NA|14|NA|TRBV2
CASSDRQSGTEAFF
TGTGCCAGCAGTGATCGGCAGTCAGGCACTGAAGCTTTCTTT
>TRBJ2-7|few|15|TRBD1|TRBV6-1
CASSQARQGSRSGYF
TGTGCCAGCAGCCAAGCTCGACAGGGATCCCGAAGCGGGTACTTC
>TRBJ2-2|NA|14|TRBD2|TRBV7-3
CASSTGLVAGELFF
TGTGCCAGCAGCACGGGACTAGTTGCCGGGGAGCTGTTTTTT
>TRBJ1-1|once|13|NA|TRBV9
CASSVDMNTEAFF
TGTGCCAGCAGCGTAGACATGAACACTGAAGCTTTCTTT
>TRBJ2-7|few|13|TRBD1|TRBV7-9
CSSRGQGTYEQYF
TGTTCCAGCAGGGGACAGGGAACTTACGAGCAGTACTTC
>TRBJ2-7|NA|16|TRBD2|TRBV7-2
CASSLSWGLAAYEQYF
TGTGCCAGCAGCTTATCCTGGGGACTAGCGGCCTACGAGCAGTACTTC
>TRBJ1-2|NA|14|NA|TRBV6-5
CASRGSGTNYGYTF
TGTGCCAGCAGGGGCTCCGGGACTAACTATGGCTACACCTTC
>TRBJ1-1|few|16|NA|TRBV27
CASSFRQFFMNTEAFF
TGTGCCAGCAGTTTTAGACAGTTCTTCATGAACACTGAAGCTTTCTTT
>TRBJ2-5|once|12|NA|TRBV6-5
CASSRGQETQYF
TGTGCCAGCAGCCGCGGCCAAGAGACCCAGTACTTC
>TRBJ1-6|NA|14|TRBD1|TRBV5-4
CASSQGQWDSPLHF
TGTGCCAGCAGCCAGGGACAGTGGGATTCACCCCTCCACTTT
>TRBJ2-1|NA|15|TRBD1|TRBV5-4
CASSLDPGTGNEQFF
TGTGCCAGCAGCTTGGATCCTGGGACAGGCAATGAGCAGTTCTTC
>TRBJ2-5|NA|15|TRBD2|TRBV9
CASSGISGGQETQYF
TGTGCCAGCAGCGGCATTAGCGGGGGGCAAGAGACCCAGTACTTC
>TRBJ2-7|NA|16|NA|TRBV28
CASSLPGVGTSYEQYF
TGTGCCAGCAGTTTACCCGGGGTGGGCACTTCCTACGAGCAGTACTTC
>TRBJ2-7|NA|14|TRBD1|TRBV7-7
CASSAEGQGAKQYF
TGTGCTAGCAGCGCCGAGGGACAGGGGGCAAAGCAGTACTTC
>TRBJ2-7|NA|14|TRBD1|TRBV7-9
CASTRGDRAYEQYF
TGTGCCAGCACCCGGGGGGACAGGGCCTACGAGCAGTACTTC
>TRBJ1-6|NA|15|NA|TRBV5-1
CASSLVESGNSPLHF
TGCGCCAGCAGCTTGGTTGAATCAGGGAATTCACCCCTCCACTTT
>TRBJ2-7|NA|12|NA|TRBV6-4
CASSDNRYEQYF
TGTGCCAGCAGTGACAACAGATACGAGCAGTACTTC
>TRBJ1-1|NA|15|NA|TRBV5-5
CASSFRVQMNTEAFF
TGTGCCAGCAGCTTCCGGGTGCAAATGAACACTGAAGCTTTCTTT
>TRBJ2-5|NA|14|NA|TRBV7-5
CARSLGLAGGGQYF
TGTGCCAGAAGCTTGGGTCTAGCGGGGGGTGGACAGTACTTC
>TRBJ1-2|few|16|TRBD1|TRBV2
CATTLGRQGSGYGYTF
TGTGCCACCACCCTGGGTAGACAGGGATCGGGCTATGGCTACACCTTC
>TRBJ1-4|NA|14|NA|TRBV5-1
CASSLSQLNEKLFF
TGCGCCAGCAGCTTGTCTCAGTTGAATGAAAAACTGTTTTTT
>TRBJ1-2|once|11|TRBD1|TRBV20-1
CSARQGYGYTF
TGCAGTGCTCGACAGGGCTACGGCTACACCTTC
>TRBJ1-5|NA|15|NA|TRBV27
CASSLVSGVQQPQHF
TGTGCCAGCAGTTTAGTCTCGGGGGTCCAGCAGCCCCAGCATTTT
>TRBJ2-1|NA|16|TRBD1|TRBV19
CASSTPRTGYGNEQFF
TGTGCCAGTAGTACCCCTCGGACAGGGTATGGCAATGAGCAGTTCTTC
>TRBJ2-3|NA|14|NA|TRBV5-4
CASSLTPSTDTQYF
TGTGCCAGCAGCTTAACTCCTAGCACAGATACGCAGTATTTT
>TRBJ2-4|NA|13|NA|TRBV27
CASSLGGQTSQYF
TGTGCCAGCAGTTTAGGAGGGCAGACCAGTCAGTACTTC
>TRBJ1-2|NA|15|NA|TRBV29-1
CSVEDGSSRGFGYTF
TGCAGCGTTGAAGATGGCTCCTCCAGGGGTTTTGGCTACACCTTC
>TRBJ1-6|NA|15|NA|TRBV11-2
CASSPQQDSNSPLHF
TGTGCCAGCAGCCCTCAGCAGGACAGTAATTCACCCCTCCACTTT
>TRBJ2-3|NA|15|NA|TRBV4-2
CASSQDGAHTDTQYF
TGTGCCAGCAGCCAAGACGGAGCGCACACAGATACGCAGTATTTT
>TRBJ2-2|few|17|NA|TRBV7-3
CASRPRVSRGNTGELFF
TGTGCCAGCAGGCCCAGGGTTAGCCGAGGGAACACCGGGGAGCTGTTTTTT
>TRBJ2-1|NA|16|TRBD2|TRBV5-1
CASRLGDSGGTGEQFF
TGCGCCAGCAGGTTGGGAGATAGCGGGGGAACGGGTGAGCAGTTCTTC
>TRBJ2-3|few|15|NA|TRBV5-1
CASSSRGTSTDTQYF
TGCGCCAGCAGCTCGAGAGGGACTAGCACAGATACGCAGTATTTT
>TRBJ1-4|once|14|NA|TRBV19
CASRPRGSKEKLFF
TGTGCCAGTAGACCCCGCGGGAGTAAGGAAAAACTGTTTTTT
>TRBJ2-1|NA|14|NA|TRBV5-6
CASSWQGVSNEQFF
TGTGCCAGCAGCTGGCAGGGCGTGAGCAATGAGCAGTTCTTC
>TRBJ1-2|NA|13|NA|TRBV4-1
CASSQSSAGGYTF
TGCGCCAGCAGCCAATCTAGCGCAGGCGGCTACACCTTC
>TRBJ1-4|NA|14|TRBD1|TRBV2
CASLSDRANEKLFF
TGTGCCAGCCTGTCGGACAGGGCTAATGAAAAACTGTTTTTT
>TRBJ2-7|NA|15|NA|TRBV7-6
CASSLEAGSSYEQYF
TGTGCCAGCAGCTTAGAGGCAGGAAGCTCCTACGAGCAGTACTTC
>TRBJ1-5|few|15|TRBD1|TRBV2
CASSETGRGNQPQHF
TGTGCCAGCAGCGAGACAGGGAGAGGCAATCAGCCCCAGCATTTT